The rows below give T cell receptor beta chains drawn from one sample of a study of T cell responses to AZD1222 COVID-19 vaccine. TCRdb's copy holds only in-frame clones and misses some; the assay was immunoSEQ multiplex PCR. The table has around 200,000 clones, about 91% seen once. The source material was peripheral blood, sampled on day 0 of AZD1222 vaccination. The origin of the receptors is an adult in good health. The CDR3 runs from the conserved cysteine through the conserved F or W. Each record gives: J gene, clone size, V gene, D gene, CDR3 protein, CDR3 DNA. The D gene is left open where the match is weak. Only some rows state a clone size, as once, few, many or a class for expanded clones.

J gene: TRBJ1-2; clone size: .; V gene: TRBV6-4; D gene: .; CDR3 protein: CASSAYPGSGYTF; CDR3 DNA: TGTGCCAGCAGCGCCTACCCTGGCTCAGGCTACACCTTC
J gene: TRBJ1-4; clone size: .; V gene: TRBV3-1/TRBV3-2; D gene: .; CDR3 protein: CASSQETSGMNEKLFF; CDR3 DNA: TGTGCCAGCAGCCAAGAAACTTCGGGGATGAATGAAAAACTGTTTTTT
J gene: TRBJ1-4; clone size: .; V gene: TRBV9; D gene: .; CDR3 protein: CASSETGPNEKLFF; CDR3 DNA: TGTGCCAGCAGCGAGACAGGTCCTAATGAAAAACTGTTTTTT
J gene: TRBJ2-3; clone size: .; V gene: TRBV10-3; D gene: TRBD2; CDR3 protein: CAISESGLAGERDTQYF; CDR3 DNA: TGTGCCATCAGTGAGTCCGGCCTAGCGGGAGAACGGGATACGCAGTATTTT
J gene: TRBJ1-4; clone size: .; V gene: TRBV28; D gene: .; CDR3 protein: CASIKEGEKLFF; CDR3 DNA: TGTGCCAGCATCAAAGAAGGGGAAAAACTGTTTTTT
J gene: TRBJ2-2; clone size: .; V gene: TRBV29-1; D gene: .; CDR3 protein: CSVEAANTGELFF; CDR3 DNA: TGCAGCGTTGAAGCCGCGAACACCGGGGAGCTGTTTTTT
J gene: TRBJ2-3; clone size: .; V gene: TRBV5-5; D gene: .; CDR3 protein: CASSLVLVGTDTQYF; CDR3 DNA: TGTGCCAGCAGCCTCGTGCTGGTTGGCACAGATACGCAGTATTTT
J gene: TRBJ2-3; clone size: .; V gene: TRBV10-3; D gene: TRBD2; CDR3 protein: CAISEPYSGSTDTQYF; CDR3 DNA: TGTGCCATCAGTGAGCCCTATAGCGGGAGCACAGATACGCAGTATTTT
J gene: TRBJ1-2; clone size: .; V gene: TRBV6-5; D gene: TRBD1; CDR3 protein: CASTKTGRRDGYTF; CDR3 DNA: TGTGCCAGCACCAAGACAGGGCGACGGGATGGCTACACCTTC
J gene: TRBJ2-7; clone size: .; V gene: TRBV6-5; D gene: .; CDR3 protein: CASSPFGGFSYEQYF; CDR3 DNA: TGTGCCAGCAGTCCCTTTGGGGGGTTCTCCTACGAGCAGTACTTC
J gene: TRBJ2-2; clone size: .; V gene: TRBV9; D gene: .; CDR3 protein: CASSGVDGELFF; CDR3 DNA: TGTGCCAGCAGCGGAGTTGACGGGGAGCTGTTTTTT
J gene: TRBJ2-5; clone size: .; V gene: TRBV13; D gene: .; CDR3 protein: CASSGPQETQYF; CDR3 DNA: TGTGCCAGCAGTGGGCCACAAGAGACCCAGTACTTC
J gene: TRBJ2-2; clone size: .; V gene: TRBV6-5; D gene: .; CDR3 protein: CASSLPGRGELFF; CDR3 DNA: TGTGCCAGCAGTTTACCCGGTAGAGGGGAGCTGTTTTTT
J gene: TRBJ2-7; clone size: .; V gene: TRBV28; D gene: .; CDR3 protein: CASIRTGGQYEQYF; CDR3 DNA: TGTGCCAGCATCCGCACCGGGGGTCAGTACGAGCAGTACTTC
J gene: TRBJ2-3; clone size: .; V gene: TRBV5-4; D gene: .; CDR3 protein: CASSGDNGTDTQYF; CDR3 DNA: TGTGCCAGCAGCGGGGACAACGGTACAGATACGCAGTATTTT
J gene: TRBJ1-1; clone size: few; V gene: TRBV7-2; D gene: TRBD1; CDR3 protein: CASSFGPDRGRVNTEAFF; CDR3 DNA: TGTGCCAGCAGCTTTGGCCCGGACAGGGGGCGAGTGAACACTGAAGCTTTCTTT
J gene: TRBJ1-6; clone size: .; V gene: TRBV7-6; D gene: .; CDR3 protein: CASSLQRAGGNSPLHF; CDR3 DNA: TGTGCCAGCAGCTTACAACGGGCAGGAGGGAATTCACCCCTCCACTTT
J gene: TRBJ2-3; clone size: .; V gene: TRBV11-2; D gene: .; CDR3 protein: CASAYATDTQYF; CDR3 DNA: TGTGCCAGCGCCTACGCCACAGATACGCAGTATTTT
J gene: TRBJ2-7; clone size: .; V gene: TRBV5-1; D gene: TRBD2; CDR3 protein: CASSLERGSYEQYF; CDR3 DNA: TGCGCCAGCAGCTTGGAGCGGGGATCCTACGAGCAGTACTTC
J gene: TRBJ2-1; clone size: .; V gene: TRBV7-3; D gene: TRBD2; CDR3 protein: CASSLKAGLIRDEQFF; CDR3 DNA: TGTGCCAGCAGCCTCAAAGCGGGGCTAATCCGCGATGAGCAGTTCTTC
J gene: TRBJ1-1; clone size: .; V gene: TRBV15; D gene: TRBD1; CDR3 protein: CATTSRGQGARTEAFF; CDR3 DNA: TGTGCCACCACCTCCCGAGGACAGGGGGCGCGTACTGAAGCTTTCTTT
J gene: TRBJ2-2; clone size: .; V gene: TRBV7-3; D gene: TRBD1; CDR3 protein: CASSLTTGGVTGELFF; CDR3 DNA: TGTGCCAGCAGCCTAACGACAGGGGGTGTCACCGGGGAGCTGTTTTTT
J gene: TRBJ2-1; clone size: once; V gene: TRBV5-4; D gene: TRBD1; CDR3 protein: CASSSQRTGGSYNEQFF; CDR3 DNA: TGTGCCAGCAGCTCCCAGAGGACAGGGGGCTCCTACAATGAGCAGTTCTTC
J gene: TRBJ2-2; clone size: .; V gene: TRBV25-1; D gene: TRBD2; CDR3 protein: CASSESAGANTGELFF; CDR3 DNA: TGTGCCAGCAGTGAATCGGCGGGGGCGAACACCGGGGAGCTGTTTTTT
J gene: TRBJ1-3; clone size: .; V gene: TRBV2; D gene: .; CDR3 protein: CASSEGRGTGNTIYF; CDR3 DNA: TGTGCCAGCAGTGAAGGGAGGGGAACTGGAAACACCATATATTTT
J gene: TRBJ2-1; clone size: few; V gene: TRBV7-2; D gene: .; CDR3 protein: CASSSSRGVNEQFF; CDR3 DNA: TGTGCCAGCAGCTCATCACGCGGGGTCAATGAGCAGTTCTTC
J gene: TRBJ2-7; clone size: few; V gene: TRBV28; D gene: .; CDR3 protein: CASSFPKDGLEEFYEQYF; CDR3 DNA: TGTGCCAGCAGTTTCCCCAAGGACGGCCTGGAAGAGTTTTACGAGCAGTACTTC
J gene: TRBJ2-1; clone size: once; V gene: TRBV2; D gene: TRBD2; CDR3 protein: CASSPSSGGIGEQFF; CDR3 DNA: TGTGCCAGCAGTCCCTCTAGCGGGGGGATCGGTGAGCAGTTCTTC
J gene: TRBJ2-3; clone size: .; V gene: TRBV5-4; D gene: TRBD1; CDR3 protein: CASSLEYDRVDTQYF; CDR3 DNA: TGTGCCAGCAGCTTGGAATACGACAGGGTCGATACGCAGTATTTT
J gene: TRBJ2-2; clone size: few; V gene: TRBV5-1; D gene: TRBD2; CDR3 protein: CASSLLGTSGELFF; CDR3 DNA: TGCGCCAGCAGCTTGTTAGGGACTAGCGGGGAGCTGTTTTTT
J gene: TRBJ1-1; clone size: .; V gene: TRBV27; D gene: .; CDR3 protein: CASSLSHMNTEAFF; CDR3 DNA: TGTGCCAGCAGTTTGAGCCACATGAACACTGAAGCTTTCTTT
J gene: TRBJ2-1; clone size: .; V gene: TRBV5-1; D gene: .; CDR3 protein: CASSYPGWDEQFF; CDR3 DNA: TGCGCCAGCAGCTACCCCGGTTGGGATGAGCAGTTCTTC
J gene: TRBJ2-1; clone size: .; V gene: TRBV6-4; D gene: .; CDR3 protein: CASSRDFGLNEQFF; CDR3 DNA: TGTGCCAGCAGCCGGGACTTTGGCCTCAATGAGCAGTTCTTC
J gene: TRBJ1-5; clone size: .; V gene: TRBV18; D gene: .; CDR3 protein: CASSPQGVNQPQHF; CDR3 DNA: TGTGCCAGCTCACCACAGGGAGTTAATCAGCCCCAGCATTTT
J gene: TRBJ2-7; clone size: .; V gene: TRBV20-1; D gene: .; CDR3 protein: CSAEVLYEQYF; CDR3 DNA: TGCAGTGCTGAGGTTCTCTACGAGCAGTACTTC
J gene: TRBJ1-2; clone size: .; V gene: TRBV7-3; D gene: TRBD1; CDR3 protein: CASSANRQGAYTF; CDR3 DNA: TGTGCCAGCAGCGCGAACCGACAGGGCGCCTACACCTTC
J gene: TRBJ2-1; clone size: .; V gene: TRBV4-1; D gene: TRBD2; CDR3 protein: CASSRASGRDNEQFF; CDR3 DNA: TGCGCCAGCAGCCGTGCTAGCGGGAGGGACAATGAGCAGTTCTTC
J gene: TRBJ1-3; clone size: .; V gene: TRBV6-5; D gene: .; CDR3 protein: CASSKPTGGGNTIYF; CDR3 DNA: TGTGCCAGCAGCAAACCGACCGGTGGGGGAAACACCATATATTTT
J gene: TRBJ2-7; clone size: .; V gene: TRBV7-2; D gene: .; CDR3 protein: CASSLVGSSTYEQYF; CDR3 DNA: TGTGCCAGCAGCTTAGTTGGGAGTAGTACTTACGAGCAGTACTTC
J gene: TRBJ2-7; clone size: .; V gene: TRBV4-3; D gene: .; CDR3 protein: CASSQGYSHSYEQYF; CDR3 DNA: TGCGCCAGCAGCCAAGGGTACAGCCACTCCTACGAGCAGTACTTC
J gene: TRBJ2-1; clone size: .; V gene: TRBV9; D gene: TRBD2; CDR3 protein: CASSPRGSGRFNEQFF; CDR3 DNA: TGTGCCAGCAGCCCTCGCGGTAGCGGGAGATTCAATGAGCAGTTCTTC
J gene: TRBJ1-1; clone size: .; V gene: TRBV14; D gene: .; CDR3 protein: CASSQVVGWRAFF; CDR3 DNA: TGTGCCAGCAGCCAAGTCGTGGGGTGGAGGGCTTTCTTT
J gene: TRBJ1-2; clone size: .; V gene: TRBV5-1; D gene: .; CDR3 protein: CASSFDRSQIYGYTF; CDR3 DNA: TGCGCCAGCAGCTTCGACAGGTCCCAAATCTATGGCTACACCTTC
J gene: TRBJ2-3; clone size: .; V gene: TRBV19; D gene: TRBD2; CDR3 protein: CASSISGRAPDTQYF; CDR3 DNA: TGTGCCAGTAGTATTAGCGGGAGGGCTCCAGATACGCAGTATTTT
J gene: TRBJ1-5; clone size: .; V gene: TRBV12-5; D gene: .; CDR3 protein: CASGLNYQPQHF; CDR3 DNA: TGTGCTAGTGGTTTGAACTATCAGCCCCAGCATTTT
J gene: TRBJ2-1; clone size: .; V gene: TRBV9; D gene: TRBD1; CDR3 protein: CASSLGTGWGNEQFF; CDR3 DNA: TGTGCCAGCAGCCTCGGGACAGGGTGGGGCAATGAGCAGTTCTTC
J gene: TRBJ1-5; clone size: .; V gene: TRBV30; D gene: .; CDR3 protein: CAWSPGVSNQPQHF; CDR3 DNA: TGTGCCTGGAGCCCCGGGGTTAGCAATCAGCCCCAGCATTTT
J gene: TRBJ2-5; clone size: .; V gene: TRBV5-1; D gene: .; CDR3 protein: CASSLFSNQETQYF; CDR3 DNA: TGCGCCAGCAGCTTGTTTAGTAATCAAGAGACCCAGTACTTC
J gene: TRBJ1-1; clone size: .; V gene: TRBV6-5; D gene: .; CDR3 protein: CASSYSGGAEAFF; CDR3 DNA: TGTGCCAGCAGTTACTCCGGGGGCGCTGAAGCTTTCTTT
J gene: TRBJ2-1; clone size: .; V gene: TRBV4-1; D gene: TRBD2; CDR3 protein: CASSQDPPSGRPHRYNEQFF; CDR3 DNA: TGCGCCAGCAGCCAAGATCCCCCTAGCGGGAGGCCTCACCGTTACAATGAGCAGTTCTTC
J gene: TRBJ1-2; clone size: .; V gene: TRBV4-2; D gene: TRBD1; CDR3 protein: CASRDDGTAYGYTF; CDR3 DNA: TGTGCCAGCAGGGACGACGGGACAGCCTATGGCTACACCTTC
J gene: TRBJ1-5; clone size: .; V gene: TRBV28; D gene: TRBD1; CDR3 protein: CASSTIGTVNQPQHF; CDR3 DNA: TGTGCCAGCAGTACCATTGGGACAGTCAATCAGCCCCAGCATTTT
J gene: TRBJ1-1; clone size: .; V gene: TRBV7-9; D gene: .; CDR3 protein: CASSYRDTDSSF; CDR3 DNA: TGTGCCAGCAGTTATAGGGACACGGATTCTAGCTTT
J gene: TRBJ1-4; clone size: once; V gene: TRBV19; D gene: TRBD1; CDR3 protein: CASSMEGTGGEKLFF; CDR3 DNA: TGTGCCAGTAGTATGGAGGGGACAGGCGGAGAAAAACTGTTTTTT
J gene: TRBJ2-2; clone size: .; V gene: TRBV4-2; D gene: TRBD1; CDR3 protein: CASSTRQGAGELFF; CDR3 DNA: TGTGCCAGCAGCACTCGACAGGGCGCCGGGGAGCTGTTTTTT
J gene: TRBJ2-7; clone size: .; V gene: TRBV7-3; D gene: .; CDR3 protein: CASSLGGVGEQYF; CDR3 DNA: TGTGCCAGCAGCTTGGGCGGCGTCGGCGAGCAGTACTTC
J gene: TRBJ1-4; clone size: .; V gene: TRBV6-6; D gene: .; CDR3 protein: CASSVRTLGNEKLFF; CDR3 DNA: TGTGCCAGCAGTGTCCGCACATTGGGAAATGAAAAACTGTTTTTT
J gene: TRBJ2-1; clone size: many; V gene: TRBV2; D gene: TRBD2; CDR3 protein: CARTSGGANEQFF; CDR3 DNA: TGTGCCAGGACTAGCGGGGGGGCCAATGAGCAGTTCTTC